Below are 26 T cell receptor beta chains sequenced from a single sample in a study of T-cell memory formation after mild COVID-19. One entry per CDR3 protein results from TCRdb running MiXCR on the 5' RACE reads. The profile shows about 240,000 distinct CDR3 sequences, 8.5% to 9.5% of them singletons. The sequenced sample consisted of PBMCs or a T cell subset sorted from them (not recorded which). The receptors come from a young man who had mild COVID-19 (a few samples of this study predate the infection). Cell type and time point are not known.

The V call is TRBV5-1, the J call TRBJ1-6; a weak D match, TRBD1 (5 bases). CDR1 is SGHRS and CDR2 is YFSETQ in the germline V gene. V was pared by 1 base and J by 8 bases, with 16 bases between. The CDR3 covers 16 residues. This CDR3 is CASSLSFDRTYSPLHF. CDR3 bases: TGCGCCAGCAGCTTGTCCTTTGACAGAACCTATTCACCCCTCCACTTT.

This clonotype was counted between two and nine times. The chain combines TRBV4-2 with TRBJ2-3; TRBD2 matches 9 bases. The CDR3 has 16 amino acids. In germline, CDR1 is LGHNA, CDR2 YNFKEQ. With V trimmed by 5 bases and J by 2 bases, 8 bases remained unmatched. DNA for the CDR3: TGTGCCAGCAGCGCACGAGGCGGGGGGGCCACAGATACGCAGTATTTT. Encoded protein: CASSARGGGATDTQYF.

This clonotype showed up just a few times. Written as DNA, the CDR3 is TGCGCCAGCAGCCAAGTCCTCAGGAGGGTCTCTGGAAACACCATATATTTT. It is translated as CASSQVLRRVSGNTIYF. V usage is TRBV4-1 and J usage is TRBJ1-3, with no clear D. CDR3 size: 17 residues. Germline V CDR1 and CDR2: MGHRA, YSYEKL. Trimming left V 1 base short and J 0 bases short, with 13 bases between.

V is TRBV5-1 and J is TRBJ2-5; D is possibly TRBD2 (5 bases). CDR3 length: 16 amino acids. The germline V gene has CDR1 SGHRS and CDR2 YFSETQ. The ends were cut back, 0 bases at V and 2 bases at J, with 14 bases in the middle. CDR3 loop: CASSLVGLLGQETQYF. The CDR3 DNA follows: TGCGCCAGCAGCTTGGTCGGACTCTTAGGGCAAGAGACCCAGTACTTC.

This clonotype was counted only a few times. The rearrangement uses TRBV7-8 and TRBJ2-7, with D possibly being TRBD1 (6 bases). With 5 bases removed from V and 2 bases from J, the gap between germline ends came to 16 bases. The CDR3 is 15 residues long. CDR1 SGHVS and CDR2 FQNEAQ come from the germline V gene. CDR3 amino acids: CASSRDGQGPYEQYV. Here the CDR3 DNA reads TGTGCCAGCAGCCGAGACGGGCAGGGGCCCTACGAGCAGTACGTC.

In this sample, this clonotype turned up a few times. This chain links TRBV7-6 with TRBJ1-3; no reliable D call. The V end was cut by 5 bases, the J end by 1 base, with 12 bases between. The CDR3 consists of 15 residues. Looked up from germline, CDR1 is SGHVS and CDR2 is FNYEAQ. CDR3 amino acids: CASSLENLSGNTIYF. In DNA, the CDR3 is TGTGCCAGCAGCCTCGAAAATTTATCTGGAAACACCATATATTTT.

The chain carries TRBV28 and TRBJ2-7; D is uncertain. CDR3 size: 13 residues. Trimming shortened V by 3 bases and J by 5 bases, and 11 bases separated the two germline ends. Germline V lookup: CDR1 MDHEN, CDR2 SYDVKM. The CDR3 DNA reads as TGTGCCAGCAGTTTCCCCCGCTTCGACGAGCAGTACGTC. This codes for CASSFPRFDEQYV.

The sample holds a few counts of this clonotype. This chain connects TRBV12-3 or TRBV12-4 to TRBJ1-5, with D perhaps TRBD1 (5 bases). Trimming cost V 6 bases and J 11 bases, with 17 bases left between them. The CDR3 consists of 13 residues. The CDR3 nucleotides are TGTGCCAGCAGGGCGGGACGACTTCAAGCCCAGCATTTT. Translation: CASRAGRLQAQHF.

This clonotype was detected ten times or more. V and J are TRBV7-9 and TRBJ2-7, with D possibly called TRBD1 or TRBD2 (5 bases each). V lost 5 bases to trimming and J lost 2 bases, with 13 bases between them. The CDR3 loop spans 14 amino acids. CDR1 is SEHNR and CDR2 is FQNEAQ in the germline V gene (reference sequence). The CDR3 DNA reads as TGTGCCAGCAGCCCCCGGGACGGTCCCTACGAGCAGTACTTC. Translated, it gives CASSPRDGPYEQYF.

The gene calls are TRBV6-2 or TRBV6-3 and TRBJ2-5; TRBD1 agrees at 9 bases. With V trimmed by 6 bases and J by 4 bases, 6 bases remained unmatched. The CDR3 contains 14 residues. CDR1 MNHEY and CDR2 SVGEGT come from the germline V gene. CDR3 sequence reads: CASRPTGGLETQYF. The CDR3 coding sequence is TGTGCCAGCAGACCGACAGGGGGGTTAGAGACCCAGTACTTC.

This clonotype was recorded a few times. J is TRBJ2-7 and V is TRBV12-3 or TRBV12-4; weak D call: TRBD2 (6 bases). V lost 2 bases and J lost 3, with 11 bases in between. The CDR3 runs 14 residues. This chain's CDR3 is CASSLQRAVYEQYF. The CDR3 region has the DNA TGTGCCAGCAGTTTACAGCGGGCGGTCTACGAGCAGTACTTC.

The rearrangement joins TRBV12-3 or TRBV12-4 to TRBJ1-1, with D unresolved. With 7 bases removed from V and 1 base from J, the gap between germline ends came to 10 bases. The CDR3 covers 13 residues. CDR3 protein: CASMLAENTEAFF. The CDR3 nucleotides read TGTGCCAGCATGTTAGCGGAGAACACTGAAGCTTTCTTT.

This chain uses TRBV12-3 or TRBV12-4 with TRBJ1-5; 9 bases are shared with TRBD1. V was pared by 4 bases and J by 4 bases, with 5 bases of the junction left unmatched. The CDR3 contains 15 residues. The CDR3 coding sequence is TGTGCCAGCAGTTGGGGACAGGGATCGAATCAGCCCCAGCATTTT. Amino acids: CASSWGQGSNQPQHF.

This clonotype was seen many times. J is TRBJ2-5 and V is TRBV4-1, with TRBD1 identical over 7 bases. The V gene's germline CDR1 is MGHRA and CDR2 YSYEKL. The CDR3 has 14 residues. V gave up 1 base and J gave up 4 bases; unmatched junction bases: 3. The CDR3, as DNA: TGCGCCAGCAGCCAAGGGGACAGACCAGAGACCCAGTACTTC. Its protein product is CASSQGDRPETQYF.

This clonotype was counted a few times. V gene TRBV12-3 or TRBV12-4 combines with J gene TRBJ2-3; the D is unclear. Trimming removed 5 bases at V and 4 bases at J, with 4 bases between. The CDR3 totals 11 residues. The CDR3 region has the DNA TGTGCCAGCAGTCCGGCAGATACGCAGTATTTT. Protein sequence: CASSPADTQYF.

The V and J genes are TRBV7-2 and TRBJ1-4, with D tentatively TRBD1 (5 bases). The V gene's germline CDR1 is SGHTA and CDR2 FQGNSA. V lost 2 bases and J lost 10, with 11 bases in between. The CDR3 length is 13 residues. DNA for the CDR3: TGTGCCAGCAGCTTAAGGGGCTTGGGAAAACTGTTTTTT. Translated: CASSLRGLGKLFF.

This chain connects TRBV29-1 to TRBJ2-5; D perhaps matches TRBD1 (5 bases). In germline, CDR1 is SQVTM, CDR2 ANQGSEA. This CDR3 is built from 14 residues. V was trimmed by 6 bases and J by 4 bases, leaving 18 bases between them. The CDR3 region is CSVYGPMGLETQYF. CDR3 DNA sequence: TGCAGCGTCTATGGACCCATGGGGCTAGAGACCCAGTACTTC.

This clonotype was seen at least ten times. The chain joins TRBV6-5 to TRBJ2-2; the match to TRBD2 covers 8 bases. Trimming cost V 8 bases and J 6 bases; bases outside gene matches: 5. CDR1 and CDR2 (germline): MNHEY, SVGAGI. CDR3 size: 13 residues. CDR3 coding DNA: TGTGCCAGCGGGACTAGGGCCGCCGGGGAGCTGTTTTTT. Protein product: CASGTRAAGELFF.

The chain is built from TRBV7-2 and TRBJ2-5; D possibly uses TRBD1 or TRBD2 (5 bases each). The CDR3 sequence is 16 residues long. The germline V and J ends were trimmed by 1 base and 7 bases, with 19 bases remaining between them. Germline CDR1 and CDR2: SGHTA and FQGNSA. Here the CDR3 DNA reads TGTGCCAGCAGCTTAGGGGCCCCCGGGGCGCAGGGGACCCAGTACTTC. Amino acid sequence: CASSLGAPGAQGTQYF.

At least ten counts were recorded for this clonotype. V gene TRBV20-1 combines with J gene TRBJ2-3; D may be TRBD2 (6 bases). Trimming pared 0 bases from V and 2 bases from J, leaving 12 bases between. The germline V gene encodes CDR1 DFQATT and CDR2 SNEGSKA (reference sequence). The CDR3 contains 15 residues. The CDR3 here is CSAREVGGPTDTQYF. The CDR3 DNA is TGCAGTGCTAGAGAGGTGGGGGGACCCACAGATACGCAGTATTTT.

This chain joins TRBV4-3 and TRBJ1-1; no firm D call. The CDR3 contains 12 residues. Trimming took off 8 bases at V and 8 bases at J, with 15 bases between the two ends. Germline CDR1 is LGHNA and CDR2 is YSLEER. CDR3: CASPYRHVEAFF. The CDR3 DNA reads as TGCGCCAGCCCATACCGACACGTAGAAGCTTTCTTT.

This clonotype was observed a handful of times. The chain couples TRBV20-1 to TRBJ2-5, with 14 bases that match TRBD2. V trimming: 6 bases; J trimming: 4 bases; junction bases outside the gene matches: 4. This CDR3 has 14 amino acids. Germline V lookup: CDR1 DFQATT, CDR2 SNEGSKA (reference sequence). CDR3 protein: CSATGTSGGETQYF. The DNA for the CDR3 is TGCAGTGCAACGGGGACTAGCGGGGGAGAGACCCAGTACTTC.

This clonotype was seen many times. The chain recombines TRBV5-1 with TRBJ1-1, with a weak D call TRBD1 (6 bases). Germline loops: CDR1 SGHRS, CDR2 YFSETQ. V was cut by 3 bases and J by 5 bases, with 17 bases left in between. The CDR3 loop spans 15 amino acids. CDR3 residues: CASSSGPGVGTEAFF. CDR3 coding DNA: TGCGCCAGCAGCTCGGGCCCAGGGGTGGGGACTGAAGCTTTCTTT.

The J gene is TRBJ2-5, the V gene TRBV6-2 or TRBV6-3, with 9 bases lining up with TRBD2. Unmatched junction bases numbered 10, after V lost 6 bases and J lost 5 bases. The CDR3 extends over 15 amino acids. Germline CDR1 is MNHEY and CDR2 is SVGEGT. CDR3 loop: CASSQRGEPRETQYF. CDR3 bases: TGTGCCAGCAGCCAGCGGGGGGAACCACGTGAGACCCAGTACTTC.

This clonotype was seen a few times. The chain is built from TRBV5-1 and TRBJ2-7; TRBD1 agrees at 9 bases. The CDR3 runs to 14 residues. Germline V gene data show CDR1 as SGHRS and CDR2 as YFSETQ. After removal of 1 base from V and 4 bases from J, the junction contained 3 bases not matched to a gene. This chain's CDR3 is CASSLTGGTYEQYF. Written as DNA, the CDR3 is TGCGCCAGCAGCTTGACAGGGGGCACGTACGAGCAGTACTTC.

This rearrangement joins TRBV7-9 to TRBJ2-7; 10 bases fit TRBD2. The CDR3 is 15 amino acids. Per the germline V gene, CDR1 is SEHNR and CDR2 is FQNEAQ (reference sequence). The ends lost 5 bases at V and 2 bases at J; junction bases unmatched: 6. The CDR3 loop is CASSLSGGPPYEQYF. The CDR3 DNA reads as TGTGCCAGCAGCCTTAGCGGGGGGCCTCCCTACGAGCAGTACTTC.